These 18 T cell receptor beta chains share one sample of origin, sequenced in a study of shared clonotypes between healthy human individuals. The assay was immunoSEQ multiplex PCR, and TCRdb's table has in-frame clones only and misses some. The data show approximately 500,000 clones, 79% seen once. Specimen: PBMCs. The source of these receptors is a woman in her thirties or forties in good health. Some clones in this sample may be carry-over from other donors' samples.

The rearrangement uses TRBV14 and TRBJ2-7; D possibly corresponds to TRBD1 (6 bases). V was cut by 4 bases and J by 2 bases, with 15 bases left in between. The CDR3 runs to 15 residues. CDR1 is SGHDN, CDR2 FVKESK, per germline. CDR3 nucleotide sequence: TGTGCCAGCAGCCGGGAAACAGGGAAAGCCTACGAGCAGTACTTC. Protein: CASSRETGKAYEQYF. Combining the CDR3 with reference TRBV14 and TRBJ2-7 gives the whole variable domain EAGVTQFPSHSVIEKGQTVTLRCDPISGHDNLYWYRRVMGKEIKFLLHFVKESKQDESGMPNNRFLAERTGGTYSTLKVQPAELEDSGVYFCASSRETGKAYEQYFGPGTRLTVT.

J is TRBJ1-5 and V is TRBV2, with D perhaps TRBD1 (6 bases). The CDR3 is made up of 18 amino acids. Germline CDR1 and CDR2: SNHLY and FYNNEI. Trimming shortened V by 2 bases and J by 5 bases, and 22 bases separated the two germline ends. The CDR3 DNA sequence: TGTGCCAGCAGTGAAAAGGTATCCCGGCGGACAGTAGATCAGCCCCAGCATTTT. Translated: CASSEKVSRRTVDQPQHF. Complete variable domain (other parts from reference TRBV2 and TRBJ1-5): EPEVTQTPSHQVTQMGQEVILRCVPISNHLYFYWYRQILGQKVEFLVSFYNNEISEKSEIFDDQFSVERPDGSNFTLKIRSTKLEDSAMYFCASSEKVSRRTVDQPQHFGDGTRLSIL.

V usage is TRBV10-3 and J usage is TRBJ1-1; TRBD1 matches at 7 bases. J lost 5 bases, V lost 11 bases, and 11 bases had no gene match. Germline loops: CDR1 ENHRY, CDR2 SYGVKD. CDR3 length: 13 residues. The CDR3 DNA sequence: TGTGCCGCCGCAAGCAGGGGGGCGACTGAAGCTTTCTTT. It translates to CAAASRGATEAFF.

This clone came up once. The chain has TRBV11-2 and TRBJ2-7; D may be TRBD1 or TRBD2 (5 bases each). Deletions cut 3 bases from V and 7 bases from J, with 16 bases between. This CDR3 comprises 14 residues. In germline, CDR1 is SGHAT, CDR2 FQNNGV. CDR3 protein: CASSFQSIGAEQYF. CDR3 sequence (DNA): TGTGCCAGCAGCTTCCAATCAATCGGGGCGGAGCAGTACTTC.

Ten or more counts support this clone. The CDR3 nucleotides are TGTGCCATCAGTGAGTCCGGGGACAGCGGGTTGGATACGCAGTATTTT. Translating it yields CAISESGDSGLDTQYF. The chain recombines TRBV10-3 with TRBJ2-3; the D gene is possibly TRBD1 (7 bases). The CDR3 has 16 residues. In germline, CDR1 is ENHRY, CDR2 SYGVKD. V lost 0 bases and J lost 6, with 16 bases in between.

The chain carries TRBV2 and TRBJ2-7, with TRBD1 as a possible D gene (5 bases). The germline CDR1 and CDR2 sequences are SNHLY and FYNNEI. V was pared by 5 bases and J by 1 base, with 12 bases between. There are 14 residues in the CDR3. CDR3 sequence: CASSQLQVSYEQYF. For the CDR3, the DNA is TGTGCCAGCAGTCAATTACAGGTTTCCTACGAGCAGTACTTC.

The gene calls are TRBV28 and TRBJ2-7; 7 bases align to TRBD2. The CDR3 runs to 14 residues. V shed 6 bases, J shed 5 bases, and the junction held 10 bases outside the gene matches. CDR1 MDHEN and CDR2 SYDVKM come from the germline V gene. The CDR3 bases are TGTGCCAGCAGGAGCGGGACCGCTGAGCACGAGCAGTACTTC. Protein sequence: CASRSGTAEHEQYF.

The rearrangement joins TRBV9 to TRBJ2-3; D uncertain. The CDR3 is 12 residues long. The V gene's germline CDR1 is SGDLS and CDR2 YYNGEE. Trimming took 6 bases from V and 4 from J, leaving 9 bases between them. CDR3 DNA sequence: TGTGCCAGCACCCCCTACTCAGATACGCAGTATTTT. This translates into CASTPYSDTQYF.

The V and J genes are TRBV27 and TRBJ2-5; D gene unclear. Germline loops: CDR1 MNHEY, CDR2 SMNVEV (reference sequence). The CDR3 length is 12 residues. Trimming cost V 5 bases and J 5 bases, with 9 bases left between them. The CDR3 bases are TGTGCCAGCAGTGGCACGGAGGAGACCCAGTACTTC. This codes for CASSGTEETQYF.

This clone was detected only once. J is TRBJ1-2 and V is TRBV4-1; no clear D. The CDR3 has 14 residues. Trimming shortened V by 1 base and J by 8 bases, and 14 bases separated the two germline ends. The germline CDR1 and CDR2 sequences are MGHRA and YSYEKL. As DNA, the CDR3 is TGCGCCAGCAGCCAAGGTATCTGGACGGGAGGCTACACCTTC. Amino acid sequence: CASSQGIWTGGYTF.

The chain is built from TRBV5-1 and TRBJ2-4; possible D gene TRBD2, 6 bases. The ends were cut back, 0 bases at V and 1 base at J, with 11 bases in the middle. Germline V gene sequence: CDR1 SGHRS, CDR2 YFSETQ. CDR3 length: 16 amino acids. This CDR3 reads CASSLGDWAAKNIQYF. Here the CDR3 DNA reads TGCGCCAGCAGCTTGGGGGACTGGGCGGCCAAAAACATTCAGTACTTC.

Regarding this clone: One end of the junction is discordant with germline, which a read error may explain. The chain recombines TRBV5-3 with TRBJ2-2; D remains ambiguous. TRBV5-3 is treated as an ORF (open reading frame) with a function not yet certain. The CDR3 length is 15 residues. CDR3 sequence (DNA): TGTGCCAGCAGCTTGAAACTCGGAAACACCGGGGAGCTGTTTTTT. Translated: CASSLKLGNTGELFF.

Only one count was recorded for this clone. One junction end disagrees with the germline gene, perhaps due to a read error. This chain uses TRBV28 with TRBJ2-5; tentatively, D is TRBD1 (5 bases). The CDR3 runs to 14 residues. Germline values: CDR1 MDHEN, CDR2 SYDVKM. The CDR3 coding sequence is TGTGTCAGCAGTTTTAACCCTCACAGGGAGACCCAGTACTTC. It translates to CVSSFNPHRETQYF.

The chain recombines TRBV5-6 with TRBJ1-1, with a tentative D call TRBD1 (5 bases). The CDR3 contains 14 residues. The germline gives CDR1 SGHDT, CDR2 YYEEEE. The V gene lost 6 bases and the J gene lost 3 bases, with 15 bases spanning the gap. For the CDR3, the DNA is TGTGCCAGCACGCCAGAGCCGGGGGACACTGAAGCTTTCTTT. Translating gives CASTPEPGDTEAFF.

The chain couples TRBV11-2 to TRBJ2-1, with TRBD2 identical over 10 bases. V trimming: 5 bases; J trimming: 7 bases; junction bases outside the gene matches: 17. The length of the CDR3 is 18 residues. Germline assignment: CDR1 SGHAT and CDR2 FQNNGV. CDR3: CASSPSSVAGGGVNEQFF. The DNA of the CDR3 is TGTGCCAGCAGCCCGTCGTCGGTAGCGGGAGGCGGGGTAAATGAGCAGTTCTTC. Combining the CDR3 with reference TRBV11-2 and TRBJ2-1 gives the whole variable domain EAGVAQSPRYKIIEKRQSVAFWCNPISGHATLYWYQQILGQGPKLLIQFQNNGVVDDSQLPKDRFSAERLKGVDSTLKIQPAKLEDSAVYLCASSPSSVAGGGVNEQFFGPGTRLTVL.

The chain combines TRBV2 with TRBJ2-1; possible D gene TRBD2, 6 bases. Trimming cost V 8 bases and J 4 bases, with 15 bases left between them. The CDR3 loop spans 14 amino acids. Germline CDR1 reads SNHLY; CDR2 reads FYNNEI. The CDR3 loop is CASGRGNPYNEQFF. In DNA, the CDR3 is TGTGCCAGCGGTCGGGGGAACCCATACAATGAGCAGTTCTTC.

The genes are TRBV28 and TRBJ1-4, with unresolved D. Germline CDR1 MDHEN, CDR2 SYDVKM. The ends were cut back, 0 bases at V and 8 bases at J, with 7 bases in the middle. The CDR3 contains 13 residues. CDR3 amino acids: CASSLWGGEKLFF. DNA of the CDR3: TGTGCCAGCAGTTTATGGGGTGGCGAAAAACTGTTTTTT.

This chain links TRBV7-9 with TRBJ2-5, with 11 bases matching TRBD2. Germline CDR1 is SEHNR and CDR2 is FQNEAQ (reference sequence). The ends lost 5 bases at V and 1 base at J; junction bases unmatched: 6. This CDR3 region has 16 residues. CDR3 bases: TGTGCCAGCAGCCCCCCTAGCGGGAGGTTCCAAGAGACCCAGTACTTC. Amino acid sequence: CASSPPSGRFQETQYF.